This T cell receptor (beta chain) came from a study of blood T cell repertoires in COVID-19 (dated by TCRdb to between 2020 and 2021). Study-level background: Collaborator samples came from the United States, Italy and Spain and covered acute and convalescent phases of COVID-19. The prospective study material was composed of cDNA or gDNA derived from T cells, B-cell-depleted T cells, or PBMCs. Deeply sampled blood TCRbeta repertoires from subjects exposed to, actively infected with, or recovered from COVID-19 were included in the dataset. A freely available public database, intended as a resource for researchers studying the immune response to SARS-CoV-2, is where the repertoires were released. Samples came from the ongoing ImmuneRACE study (first 160 participants) plus 1,254 subjects from 6 global collaborators. The sample metadata nearly always contained a de-identified subject ID, COVID-19 status, age in years and sex. Where HLA class I and class II types were available, the types were taken from metadata supplied by the sample provider, not from assay-based typing. Overall results and qualifications from the work: The amount of clinical and demographic metadata varied by source and participant and was provided uncurated.

TCRbeta CDR3 regions were amplified from genomic DNA using the immunoSEQ Assay, a bias-controlled multiplex PCR. The paper's processing steps were these. The number of nucleated cells in each sample was estimated from the amplification of reference gene primers within the assay. Sequence reads were collapsed and filtered to measure the absolute abundance of every unique TCRbeta CDR3 rearrangement. Productive Simpson clonality was computed per sample as the square root of Simpson's diversity index over productive rearrangements. Entries here come from immuneACCESS through TCRdb and include only in-frame sequences with V and J called. Some clones fail to appear in such tables; in the studies checked, an unresolved V gene covers under half of the shortfall, and the cause of the remainder is unknown. The V and J calls and clone size are taken from that table; D and trimming were inferred from the DNA. The sample table contains 130,000 to 150,000 clones; only one count was recorded for approximately 86% of them. In total, the top ten clones hold 1.8% of the sample.

Remarks on this clone: Its antigen is not yet known. Qualities for individual bases were not recorded, and no much larger clone is one base off.

V loses 5 bases at its end and J loses 5 bases; junction bases beyond the gene matches: 8. The CDR3, cysteine through phenylalanine, is 15 amino acids long. Only CDR3 DNA is held: 45 bases, read in frame from base 1. CDR1 and CDR2 (SGHTA, FQGTGA) derive from the germline V gene. Each collaborating institution followed its own protocols to collect whole blood in K2EDTA tubes. For TCRbeta analysis, collaborators shipped samples in one of three forms: frozen whole blood, isolated PBMCs, or DNA extracted from either of those sample types. This clonotype originated in a man in his 70s with acute or convalescent COVID-19. The material sequenced was peripheral blood. The chain links TRBV7-3 with TRBJ2-5; a stretch of 10 junction bases matches TRBD1. The nucleotide sequence is TGTGCCAGCAGCCCCACGGACAGGGGGAGGGAGACCCAGTACTTC. This is translated as CASSPTDRGRETQYF.